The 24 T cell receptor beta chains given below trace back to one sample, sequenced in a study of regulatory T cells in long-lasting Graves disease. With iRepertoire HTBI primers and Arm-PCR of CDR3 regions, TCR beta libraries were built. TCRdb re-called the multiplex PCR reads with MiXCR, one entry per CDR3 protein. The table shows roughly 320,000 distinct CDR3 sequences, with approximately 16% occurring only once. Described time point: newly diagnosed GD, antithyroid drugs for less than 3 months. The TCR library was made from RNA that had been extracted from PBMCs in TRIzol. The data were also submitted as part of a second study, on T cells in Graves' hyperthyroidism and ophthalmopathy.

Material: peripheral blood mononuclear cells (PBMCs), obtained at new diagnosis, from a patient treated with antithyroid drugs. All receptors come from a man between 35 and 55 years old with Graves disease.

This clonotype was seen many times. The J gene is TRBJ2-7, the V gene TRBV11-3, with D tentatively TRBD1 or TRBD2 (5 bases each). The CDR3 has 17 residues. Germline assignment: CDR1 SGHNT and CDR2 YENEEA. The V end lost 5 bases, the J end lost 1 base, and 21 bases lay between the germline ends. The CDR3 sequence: CASSAFAGTLQSYEQYF. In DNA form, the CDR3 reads TGTGCCAGCAGCGCCTTCGCCGGGACCCTACAATCCTACGAGCAGTACTTC. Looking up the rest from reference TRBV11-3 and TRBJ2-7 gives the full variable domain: EAGVVQSPRYKIIEKKQPVAFWCNPISGHNTLYWYLQNLGQGPELLIRYENEEAVDDSQLPKDRFSAERLKGVDSTLKIQPAELGDSAVYLCASSAFAGTLQSYEQYFGPGTRLTVT.

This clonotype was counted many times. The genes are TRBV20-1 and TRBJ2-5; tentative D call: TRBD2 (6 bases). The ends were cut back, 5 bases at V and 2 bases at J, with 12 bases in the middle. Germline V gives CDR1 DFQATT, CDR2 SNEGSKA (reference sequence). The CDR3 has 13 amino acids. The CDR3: CSAFRSGQETQYF. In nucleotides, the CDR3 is TGCAGTGCTTTTCGCAGCGGGCAAGAGACCCAGTACTTC.

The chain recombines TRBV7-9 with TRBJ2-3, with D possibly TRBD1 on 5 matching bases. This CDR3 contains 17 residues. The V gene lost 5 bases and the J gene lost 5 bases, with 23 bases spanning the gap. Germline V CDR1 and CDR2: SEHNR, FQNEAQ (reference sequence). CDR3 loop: CASSAKGGLGRGDTQYF. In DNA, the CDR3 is TGTGCCAGCAGCGCGAAGGGCGGCCTCGGTAGGGGAGATACGCAGTATTTT.

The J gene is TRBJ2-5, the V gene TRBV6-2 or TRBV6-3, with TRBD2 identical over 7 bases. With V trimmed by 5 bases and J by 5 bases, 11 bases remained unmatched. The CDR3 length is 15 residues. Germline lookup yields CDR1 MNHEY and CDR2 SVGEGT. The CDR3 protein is CASSELVTGGETQYF. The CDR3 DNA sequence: TGTGCCAGCAGTGAATTGGTTACGGGGGGTGAGACCCAGTACTTC.

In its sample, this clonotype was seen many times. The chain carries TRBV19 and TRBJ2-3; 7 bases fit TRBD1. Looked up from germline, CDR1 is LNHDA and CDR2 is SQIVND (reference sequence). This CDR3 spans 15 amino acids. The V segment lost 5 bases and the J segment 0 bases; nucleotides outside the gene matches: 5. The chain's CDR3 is CASSRWTGSTDTQYF. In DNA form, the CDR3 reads TGTGCCAGTAGTCGCTGGACAGGTAGCACAGATACGCAGTATTTT.

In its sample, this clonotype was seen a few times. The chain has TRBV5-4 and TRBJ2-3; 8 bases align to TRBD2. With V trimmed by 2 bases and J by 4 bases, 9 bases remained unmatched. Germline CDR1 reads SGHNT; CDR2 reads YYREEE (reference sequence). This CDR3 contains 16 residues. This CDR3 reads CASSLTGTRSADTQYF. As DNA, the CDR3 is TGTGCCAGCAGCTTAACCGGGACTAGAAGTGCAGATACGCAGTATTTT. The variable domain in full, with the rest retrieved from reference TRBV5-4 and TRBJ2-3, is ETGVTQSPTHLIKTRGQQVTLRCSSQSGHNTVSWYQQALGQGPQFIFQYYREEENGRGNFPPRFSGLQFPNYSSELNVNALELDDSALYLCASSLTGTRSADTQYFGPGTRLTVL.

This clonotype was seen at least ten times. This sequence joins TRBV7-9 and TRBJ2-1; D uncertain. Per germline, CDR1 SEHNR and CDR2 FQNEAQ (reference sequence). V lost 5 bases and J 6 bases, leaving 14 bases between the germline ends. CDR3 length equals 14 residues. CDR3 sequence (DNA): TGTGCCAGCAGCATTGACACGTCAGCCAATGAGCAGTTCTTC. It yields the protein CASSIDTSANEQFF.

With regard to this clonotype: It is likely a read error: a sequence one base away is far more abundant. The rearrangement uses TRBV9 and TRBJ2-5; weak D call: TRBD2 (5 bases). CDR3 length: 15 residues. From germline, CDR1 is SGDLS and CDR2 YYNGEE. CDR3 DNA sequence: TGTGCCAGCAAACCGGGGATGGTAGGCCAAGAGGCCCAGTACTTC. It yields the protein CASKPGMVGQEAQYF.

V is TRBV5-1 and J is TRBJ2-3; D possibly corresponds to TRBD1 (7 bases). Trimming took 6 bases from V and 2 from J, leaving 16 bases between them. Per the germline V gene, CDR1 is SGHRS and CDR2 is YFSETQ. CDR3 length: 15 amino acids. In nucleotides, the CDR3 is TGCGCCAGCACGGGGGACAGTCACCTCACAGATACGCAGTATTTT. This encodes CASTGDSHLTDTQYF.

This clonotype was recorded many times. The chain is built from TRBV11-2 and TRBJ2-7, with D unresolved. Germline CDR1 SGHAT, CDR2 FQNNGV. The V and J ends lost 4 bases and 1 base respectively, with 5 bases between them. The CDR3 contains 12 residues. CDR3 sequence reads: CASSSQSYEQYF. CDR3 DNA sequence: TGTGCCAGCAGCTCTCAATCCTACGAGCAGTACTTC.

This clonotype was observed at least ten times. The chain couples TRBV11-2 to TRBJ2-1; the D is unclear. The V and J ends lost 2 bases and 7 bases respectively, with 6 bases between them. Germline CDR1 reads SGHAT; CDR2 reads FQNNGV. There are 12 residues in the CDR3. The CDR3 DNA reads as TGTGCCAGCAGCTTACTAGAAAATGAGCAGTTCTTC. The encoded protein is CASSLLENEQFF.

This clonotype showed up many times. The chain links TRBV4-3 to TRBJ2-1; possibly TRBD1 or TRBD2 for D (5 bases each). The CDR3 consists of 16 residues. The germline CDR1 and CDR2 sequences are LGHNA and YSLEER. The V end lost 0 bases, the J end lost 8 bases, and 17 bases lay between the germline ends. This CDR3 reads CASSQDLGVGSHEQFF. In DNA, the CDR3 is TGCGCCAGCAGCCAAGATCTGGGGGTAGGGTCTCATGAGCAGTTCTTC.

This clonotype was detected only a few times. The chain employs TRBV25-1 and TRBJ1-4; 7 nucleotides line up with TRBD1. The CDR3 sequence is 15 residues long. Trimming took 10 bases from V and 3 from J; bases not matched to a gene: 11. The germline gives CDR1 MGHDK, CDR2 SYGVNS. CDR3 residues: CANSTGKGANEKLFF. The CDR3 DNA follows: TGTGCCAACTCGACAGGGAAGGGCGCTAATGAAAAACTGTTTTTT. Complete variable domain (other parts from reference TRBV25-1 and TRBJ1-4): EADIYQTPRYLVIGTGKKITLECSQTMGHDKMYWYQQDPGMELHLIHYSYGVNSTEKGDLSSESTVSRIRTEHFPLTLESARPSHTSQYLCANSTGKGANEKLFFGSGTQLSVL.

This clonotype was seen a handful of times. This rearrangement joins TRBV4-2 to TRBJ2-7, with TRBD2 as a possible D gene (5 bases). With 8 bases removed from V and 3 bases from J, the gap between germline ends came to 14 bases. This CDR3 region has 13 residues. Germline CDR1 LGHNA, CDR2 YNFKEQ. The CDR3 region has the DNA TGTGCCAGCGCCTCACCGGGAAACTACGAGCAGTACTTC. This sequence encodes CASASPGNYEQYF.

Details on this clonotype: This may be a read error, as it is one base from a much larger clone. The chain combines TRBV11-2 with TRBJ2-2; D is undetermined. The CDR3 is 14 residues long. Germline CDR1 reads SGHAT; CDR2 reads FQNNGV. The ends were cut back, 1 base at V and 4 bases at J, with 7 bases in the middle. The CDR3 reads CASSLGSSTGELFF. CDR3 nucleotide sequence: TGTGCCAGCAGCTTAGGCAGCTCCACCGGGGAGCTGTTTTTT. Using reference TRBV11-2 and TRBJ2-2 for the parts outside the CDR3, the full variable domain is EAGVAQSPRYKIIEKRQSVAFWCNPISGHATLYWYQQILGQGPKLLIQFQNNGVVDDSQLPKDRFSAERLKGVDSTLKIQPAKLEDSAVYLCASSLGSSTGELFFGEGSRLTVL.

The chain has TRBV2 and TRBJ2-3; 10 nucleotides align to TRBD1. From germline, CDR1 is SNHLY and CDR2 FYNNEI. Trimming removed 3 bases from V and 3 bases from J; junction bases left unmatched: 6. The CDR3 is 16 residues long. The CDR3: CASSDGTGVATDTQYF. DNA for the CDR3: TGTGCCAGCAGTGACGGGACAGGGGTAGCGACAGATACGCAGTATTTT.

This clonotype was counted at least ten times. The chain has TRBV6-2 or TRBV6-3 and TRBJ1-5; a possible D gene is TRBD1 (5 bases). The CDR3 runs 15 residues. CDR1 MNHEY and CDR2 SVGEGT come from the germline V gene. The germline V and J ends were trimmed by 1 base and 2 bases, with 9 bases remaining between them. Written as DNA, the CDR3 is TGTGCCAGCAGTTACTTCCAGGGAGGCAATCAGCCCCAGCATTTT. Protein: CASSYFQGGNQPQHF.

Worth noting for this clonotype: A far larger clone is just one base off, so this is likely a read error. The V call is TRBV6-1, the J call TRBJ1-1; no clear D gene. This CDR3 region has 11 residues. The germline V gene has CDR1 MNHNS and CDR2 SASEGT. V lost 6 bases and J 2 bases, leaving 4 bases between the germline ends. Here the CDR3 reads CASRANTEAFF. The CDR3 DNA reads TGTGCCAGCAGGGCAAACACTGAAGCTTTCTTT.

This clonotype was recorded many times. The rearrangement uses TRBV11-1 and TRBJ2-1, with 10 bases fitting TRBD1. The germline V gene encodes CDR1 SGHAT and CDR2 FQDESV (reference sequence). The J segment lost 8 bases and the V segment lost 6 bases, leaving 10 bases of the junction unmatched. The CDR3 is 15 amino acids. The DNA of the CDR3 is TGTGCCAGCAGACGAGGACAGGGGGGACACCATGAGCAGTTCTTC. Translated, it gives CASRRGQGGHHEQFF.

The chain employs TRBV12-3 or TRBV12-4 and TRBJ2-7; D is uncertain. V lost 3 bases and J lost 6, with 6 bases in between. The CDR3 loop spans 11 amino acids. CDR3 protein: CASSFGFEQYF. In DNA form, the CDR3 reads TGTGCCAGCAGTTTTGGGTTCGAGCAGTACTTC.

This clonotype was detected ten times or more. Written as DNA, the CDR3 is TGCAGTGCTAGAGAAGGGGCAGGGGACAATGAGCAGTTCTTC. Residues: CSAREGAGDNEQFF. This sequence joins TRBV20-1 and TRBJ2-1, with D perhaps TRBD1 (6 bases). Between the trimmed V and J ends, which lost 0 bases and 5 bases, there was a span of 11 bases. This CDR3 is 14 amino acids long. The germline V gene encodes CDR1 DFQATT and CDR2 SNEGSKA (reference sequence).

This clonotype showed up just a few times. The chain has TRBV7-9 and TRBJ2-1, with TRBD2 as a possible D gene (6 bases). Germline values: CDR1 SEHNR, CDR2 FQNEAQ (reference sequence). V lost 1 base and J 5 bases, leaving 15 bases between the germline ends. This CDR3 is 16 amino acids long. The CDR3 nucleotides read TGTGCCAGCAGCTTAGTCCCAGGGCGGGGAAACAATGAGCAGTTCTTC. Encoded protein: CASSLVPGRGNNEQFF.

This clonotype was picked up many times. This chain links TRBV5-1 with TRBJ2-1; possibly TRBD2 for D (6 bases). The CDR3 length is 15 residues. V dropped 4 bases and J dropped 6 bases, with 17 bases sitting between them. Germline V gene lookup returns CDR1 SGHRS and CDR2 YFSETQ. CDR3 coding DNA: TGCGCCAGCAGCAGGCGGGACGAGGGGATCAATGAGCAGTTCTTC. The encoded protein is CASSRRDEGINEQFF. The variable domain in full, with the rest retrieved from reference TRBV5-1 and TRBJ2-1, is KAGVTQTPRYLIKTRGQQVTLSCSPISGHRSVSWYQQTPGQGLQFLFEYFSETQRNKGNFPGRFSGRQFSNSRSEMNVSTLELGDSALYLCASSRRDEGINEQFFGPGTRLTVL.

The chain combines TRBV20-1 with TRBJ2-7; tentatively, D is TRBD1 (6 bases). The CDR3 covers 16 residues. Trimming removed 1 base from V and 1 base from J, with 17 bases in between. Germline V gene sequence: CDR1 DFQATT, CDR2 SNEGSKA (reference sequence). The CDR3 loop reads CSARVPWTADSYEQYF. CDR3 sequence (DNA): TGCAGTGCTAGAGTACCCTGGACAGCCGATTCCTACGAGCAGTACTTC.